This T cell receptor (beta chain) was obtained from a study of shared clonotypes between healthy human individuals. The germline V gene encodes CDR1 SGHDN and CDR2 FVKESK. After removal of 6 bases from V and 0 bases from J, the junction contained 4 bases not matched to a gene. The length of the CDR3 is 14 residues. Repertoires were generated with immunoSEQ multiplex PCR, while TCRdb's copy carries only in-frame clones and drops some. This sample has about 2.4 million clones; around 90% occur once, and the top ten carry around 0.14%. The rearrangement links TRBV14 to TRBJ1-1; 7 bases map to TRBD1. The sample was naive CD4+ T cells sorted from blood. Subset indicated: CD45RA+ positively selected. The TCR was taken from a man younger than 35 in good health. CDR3 bases: TGTGCCAGCAGTCCGGGGACAGTGAACACTGAAGCTTTCTTT. This encodes CASSPGTVNTEAFF.